These 26 T cell receptor beta chains share one sample of origin, sequenced in a study of cytomegalovirus exposure and HLA in healthy donors. The PCR used 60 Vbeta and 13 Jbeta primers. Profiled with immunoSEQ multiplex PCR; TCRdb holds only in-frame clones, not every one. The data show around 140,000 clones, with about 9.2% seen just once and 5.5% to 8% held by the top ten. Material: PBMCs. The receptors were gathered from a woman in her thirties or forties in good health and CMV-seropositive.

Only a few counts were recorded for this clone. The genes are TRBV7-9 and TRBJ2-7; 8 bases align to TRBD1. CDR1 and CDR2 (germline): SEHNR, FQNEAQ (reference sequence). V shed 5 bases and J 5 bases; nucleotides not matched to a gene: 14. CDR3 length: 16 amino acids. The CDR3 sequence: CASSPGRRGLVDEQYF. The CDR3 nucleotides read TGTGCCAGCAGCCCAGGCCGCAGGGGGCTGGTAGACGAGCAGTACTTC.

Only a few counts were recorded for this clone. The rearrangement links TRBV6-5 to TRBJ1-1, with D unresolved. This CDR3 contains 15 residues. Trimming removed 0 bases at V and 0 bases at J, with 8 bases between. CDR1 MNHEY and CDR2 SVGAGI come from the germline V gene. The chain's CDR3 is CASSYSSSVNTEAFF. CDR3 DNA: TGTGCCAGCAGTTACTCCTCTTCGGTGAACACTGAAGCTTTCTTT.

V usage is TRBV2 and J usage is TRBJ2-1; no reliable D call. The V end lost 5 bases, the J end lost 1 base, and 9 bases lay between the germline ends. The germline gives CDR1 SNHLY, CDR2 FYNNEI. The CDR3 loop spans 14 amino acids. The CDR3 is CASSLERSYNEQFF. Written as DNA, the CDR3 is TGTGCCAGCAGTCTGGAGAGGTCCTACAATGAGCAGTTCTTC. Supplemented by reference TRBV2 and TRBJ2-1, the full variable domain reads EPEVTQTPSHQVTQMGQEVILRCVPISNHLYFYWYRQILGQKVEFLVSFYNNEISEKSEIFDDQFSVERPDGSNFTLKIRSTKLEDSAMYFCASSLERSYNEQFFGPGTRLTVL.

A few counts support this clone. The chain has TRBV5-4 and TRBJ2-2; 12 bases map to TRBD2. This CDR3 has 17 residues. Losses at the gene ends were 2 bases for V and 3 bases for J; bases not matched to a gene: 5. Germline values: CDR1 SGHNT, CDR2 YYREEE (reference sequence). The CDR3 nucleotides are TGTGCCAGCAGCTTTGGCCTAGCGGGGGGGTACACCGGGGAGCTGTTTTTT. As protein: CASSFGLAGGYTGELFF.

This clone showed up just a few times. J is TRBJ1-2 and V is TRBV7-9; 9 nucleotides line up with TRBD1. Germline loops: CDR1 SEHNR, CDR2 FQNEAQ (reference sequence). CDR3 length equals 13 residues. The trim removed 4 bases at V and 8 bases at J, leaving 5 bases unmatched. CDR3 loop: CASSSGQGWGYTF. In nucleotides, the CDR3 is TGTGCCAGCAGCTCTGGACAGGGGTGGGGCTACACCTTC.

A few counts support this clone. This sequence joins TRBV7-8 and TRBJ1-5; D gene uncertain. The germline CDR1 and CDR2 sequences are SGHVS and FQNEAQ. The CDR3 covers 14 residues. Trimming took off 6 bases at V and 1 base at J, with 10 bases between the two ends. Here the CDR3 reads CASSGDGSNQPQHF. The CDR3 DNA reads TGTGCCAGCAGTGGCGACGGGAGCAATCAGCCCCAGCATTTT.

The chain couples TRBV29-1 to TRBJ1-1; 7 nucleotides align to TRBD1. Trimming cost V 6 bases and J 1 base; bases outside gene matches: 8. CDR3 length: 14 residues. CDR1 and CDR2 from the germline V gene are SQVTM and ANQGSEA. CDR3 DNA sequence: TGCAGCGTCCTAGACTGGACAGGGAACACTGAAGCTTTCTTT. Translated: CSVLDWTGNTEAFF.

CDR3 coding DNA: TGCGCCAGCAGCTTGGCCGAGAGGGGACAGGGCTATGGCTACACCTTC. Its translation is CASSLAERGQGYGYTF. The chain combines TRBV5-1 with TRBJ1-2; 9 bases are a match to TRBD1. Trimming cost V 0 bases and J 4 bases; bases outside gene matches: 7. Germline loops: CDR1 SGHRS, CDR2 YFSETQ. The CDR3 has 16 residues.

This sequence joins TRBV7-9 and TRBJ2-7; TRBD1 matches 9 bases. This CDR3 has 14 amino acids. Germline values: CDR1 SEHNR, CDR2 FQNEAQ (reference sequence). V lost 4 bases and J lost 6; bases outside the gene matches: 7. The CDR3 DNA reads TGTGCCAGCAGCTCCGGGACAGGGTCTACCGAGCAGTACTTC. Its protein product is CASSSGTGSTEQYF.

This clone was counted between two and nine times. This rearrangement joins TRBV19 to TRBJ1-1; no firm D call. The CDR3 totals 12 residues. The germline V gene encodes CDR1 LNHDA and CDR2 SQIVND (reference sequence). The V end lost 7 bases, the J end lost 2 bases, and 8 bases lay between the germline ends. Here the CDR3 reads CASIDINTEAFF. CDR3 coding DNA: TGTGCCAGTATCGACATTAACACTGAAGCTTTCTTT.

The sample holds a few counts of this clone. This chain joins TRBV6-5 and TRBJ2-3; TRBD1 might be the D (5 bases). Trimming took 5 bases from V and 0 from J, leaving 12 bases between them. CDR1 MNHEY and CDR2 SVGAGI come from the germline V gene. This CDR3 is 15 amino acids long. The CDR3 loop reads CASSPRQTSTDTQYF. CDR3 DNA sequence: TGTGCCAGCAGTCCCCGACAGACTAGCACAGATACGCAGTATTTT.

This chain links TRBV7-2 with TRBJ1-5; 8 bases are a match to TRBD1. The germline gives CDR1 SGHTA, CDR2 FQGNSA. The CDR3 consists of 16 residues. Losses at the gene ends were 2 bases for V and 6 bases for J; bases not matched to a gene: 9. CDR3 sequence (DNA): TGTGCCAGCAGCTTACAGGACAGGGAGTGTAGTCAGCCCCAGCATTTT. Translated, it gives CASSLQDRECSQPQHF. The whole variable domain, filled in from reference TRBV7-2 and TRBJ1-5, reads GAGVSQSPSNKVTEKGKDVELRCDPISGHTALYWYRQSLGQGLEFLIYFQGNSAPDKSGLPSDRFSAERTGGSVSTLTIQRTQQEDSAVYLCASSLQDRECSQPQHFGDGTRLSIL.

This clone was seen a handful of times. This chain joins TRBV7-9 and TRBJ2-6, with 7 nucleotides matching TRBD2. The CDR3 is 16 amino acids. CDR1 and CDR2 from the germline V gene are SEHNR and FQNEAQ (reference sequence). The ends lost 4 bases at V and 4 bases at J; junction bases unmatched: 7. CDR3: CASSSPRGEGANVLTF. The CDR3 DNA reads as TGTGCCAGCAGCTCCCCCCGGGGGGAGGGGGCCAACGTCCTGACTTTC.

The chain employs TRBV6-1 and TRBJ1-1; D might be TRBD1 (5 bases). There are 14 residues in the CDR3. V was trimmed by 3 bases and J by 0 bases, leaving 8 bases between them. The germline V gene has CDR1 MNHNS and CDR2 SASEGT. The CDR3: CASSDRVMNTEAFF. CDR3 bases: TGTGCCAGCAGTGACAGGGTCATGAACACTGAAGCTTTCTTT.

This clone was detected only a few times. V and J are TRBV7-7 and TRBJ1-1, with a possible D match to TRBD1 (5 bases). V lost 5 bases and J 1 base, leaving 8 bases between the germline ends. This CDR3 has 13 residues. Germline CDR1 SSHAT, CDR2 FNYEAQ (reference sequence). The CDR3 protein is CASSMTENTEAFF. CDR3 in DNA: TGTGCCAGCAGCATGACAGAGAACACTGAAGCTTTCTTT. Full variable domain (missing parts from reference TRBV7-7 and TRBJ1-1): GAGVSQSPRYKVTKRGQDVTLRCDPISSHATLYWYQQALGQGPEFLTYFNYEAQPDKSGLPSDRFSAERPEGSISTLTIQRTEQRDSAMYRCASSMTENTEAFFGQGTRLTVV.

This clone was counted a few times. V usage is TRBV7-4 and J usage is TRBJ1-5; a weak D match, TRBD1 (5 bases). Germline CDR1 and CDR2: SGHVT and SQSDAQ. The CDR3 runs to 19 residues. Deletions cut 5 bases from V and 4 bases from J, with 27 bases between. As DNA, the CDR3 is TGTGCCAGCAGCCCGATGGACACACGAACCAATCAGTATAATCAGCCCCAGCATTTT. This translates into CASSPMDTRTNQYNQPQHF. The variable domain in full, completed from reference TRBV7-4 and TRBJ1-5, reads GAGVSQSPRYKVAKRGRDVALRCDSISGHVTLYWYRQTLGQGSEVLTYSQSDAQRDKSGRPSGRFSAERPERSVSTLKIQRTEQGDSAVYLCASSPMDTRTNQYNQPQHFGDGTRLSIL.

This clone occurred a few times. This chain uses TRBV6-5 with TRBJ2-7; the match to TRBD2 covers 11 bases. The CDR3 sequence is 12 residues long. Germline V gives CDR1 MNHEY, CDR2 SVGAGI. The V segment lost 6 bases and the J segment 6 bases; nucleotides outside the gene matches: 1. The CDR3 protein is CASRGTSGEQYF. CDR3 sequence (DNA): TGTGCCAGCAGAGGGACTAGCGGCGAGCAGTACTTC.

This chain links TRBV14 with TRBJ1-1; 9 bases align to TRBD1. Germline V gives CDR1 SGHDN, CDR2 FVKESK. The CDR3 length is 15 residues. V shed 5 bases, J shed 1 base, and the junction held 5 bases outside the gene matches. The CDR3 loop reads CASSFTGGPNTEAFF. For the CDR3, the DNA is TGTGCCAGCAGCTTTACAGGGGGCCCGAACACTGAAGCTTTCTTT.

This clone was seen a handful of times. CDR3 region: CASSLGTLQETQYF. The CDR3 DNA sequence: TGTGCCAGCAGTTTGGGGACACTCCAAGAGACCCAGTACTTC. The chain links TRBV6-6 to TRBJ2-5; D is possibly TRBD1 (6 bases). V was shortened by 4 bases and J by 1 base, with 10 bases between the two germline ends. This CDR3 has 14 amino acids. From germline, CDR1 is MNHNY and CDR2 SVGAGI (reference sequence).

This clone has just a few counts. This sequence joins TRBV7-9 and TRBJ1-6; TRBD1 matches at 10 bases. CDR3 size: 16 residues. Germline V CDR1 and CDR2: SEHNR, FQNEAQ (reference sequence). The V and J ends lost 5 bases and 6 bases, in that order; junction bases with no gene match: 7. CDR3 residues: CASSSLGQGFNSPLHF. The CDR3 DNA follows: TGTGCCAGCAGCAGCCTGGGACAGGGGTTTAATTCACCCCTCCACTTT.

This clone appeared a few times. This sequence joins TRBV5-1 and TRBJ2-7, with D possibly matching TRBD1 (5 bases). Germline CDR1 SGHRS, CDR2 YFSETQ. V lost 0 bases, J lost 2 bases, and 9 bases lay in between. This CDR3 is 14 amino acids long. CDR3 nucleotide sequence: TGCGCCAGCAGCTTGGCAGGGAAGACCTACGAGCAGTACTTC. Protein product: CASSLAGKTYEQYF.

The gene calls are TRBV2 and TRBJ2-5; 7 bases fit TRBD2. CDR1 is SNHLY and CDR2 is FYNNEI in the germline V gene. V was pared by 7 bases and J by 0 bases, with 5 bases of the junction left unmatched. The CDR3 has 14 residues. CDR3 sequence reads: CASTGGLYQETQYF. The CDR3 DNA reads as TGTGCCAGCACGGGGGGACTGTACCAAGAGACCCAGTACTTC. The full variable domain, its missing parts supplied by reference TRBV2 and TRBJ2-5, is EPEVTQTPSHQVTQMGQEVILRCVPISNHLYFYWYRQILGQKVEFLVSFYNNEISEKSEIFDDQFSVERPDGSNFTLKIRSTKLEDSAMYFCASTGGLYQETQYFGPGTRLLVL.

This clone appeared a few times. At one boundary the junction diverges from the germline segment, which might be a read error. The chain joins TRBV5-1 to TRBJ2-5; 10 bases line up with TRBD1. Germline values: CDR1 SGHRS, CDR2 YFSETQ. This CDR3 is built from 15 residues. The DNA of the CDR3 is TGCGCCAGCAGCCCCCGACAGGGGGCAAAAGAGGCCCAGTACTTC. It translates to CASSPRQGAKEAQYF. Together with reference TRBV5-1 and TRBJ2-5, the CDR3 gives the full variable domain: KAGVTQTPRYLIKTRGQQVTLSCSPISGHRSVSWYQQTPGQGLQFLFEYFSETQRNKGNFPGRFSGRQFSNSRSEMNVSTLELGDSALYLCASSPRQGAKEAQYFGPGTRLLVL.

The chain employs TRBV27 and TRBJ2-7, with D unresolved. Germline CDR1 reads MNHEY; CDR2 reads SMNVEV (reference sequence). Trimming stripped 3 bases from V and 4 bases from J, with 7 bases between. CDR3 length: 12 residues. CDR3 nucleotide sequence: TGTGCCAGCAGTTTCGCAGGATACGAGCAGTACTTC. Protein product: CASSFAGYEQYF.

Only a few counts were recorded for this clone. The chain recombines TRBV10-3 with TRBJ1-2; D is perhaps TRBD1 (6 bases). The CDR3 consists of 14 residues. CDR1 and CDR2 (germline): ENHRY, SYGVKD. V lost 2 bases to trimming and J lost 3 bases, with 10 bases between them. CDR3 sequence (DNA): TGTGCCATCAGTGAGGGCGGGGGCGACTATGGCTACACCTTC. The encoded protein is CAISEGGGDYGYTF.

This clone has only a few counts. The V call is TRBV5-4, the J call TRBJ2-7; TRBD1 matches 8 bases. Looked up from germline, CDR1 is SGHNT and CDR2 is YYREEE (reference sequence). The CDR3 is made up of 15 amino acids. V gave up 3 bases and J gave up 2 bases; unmatched junction bases: 7. The CDR3 loop is CASSSRRTGTYEQYF. DNA of the CDR3: TGTGCCAGCAGCTCGCGGAGGACAGGGACCTACGAGCAGTACTTC.